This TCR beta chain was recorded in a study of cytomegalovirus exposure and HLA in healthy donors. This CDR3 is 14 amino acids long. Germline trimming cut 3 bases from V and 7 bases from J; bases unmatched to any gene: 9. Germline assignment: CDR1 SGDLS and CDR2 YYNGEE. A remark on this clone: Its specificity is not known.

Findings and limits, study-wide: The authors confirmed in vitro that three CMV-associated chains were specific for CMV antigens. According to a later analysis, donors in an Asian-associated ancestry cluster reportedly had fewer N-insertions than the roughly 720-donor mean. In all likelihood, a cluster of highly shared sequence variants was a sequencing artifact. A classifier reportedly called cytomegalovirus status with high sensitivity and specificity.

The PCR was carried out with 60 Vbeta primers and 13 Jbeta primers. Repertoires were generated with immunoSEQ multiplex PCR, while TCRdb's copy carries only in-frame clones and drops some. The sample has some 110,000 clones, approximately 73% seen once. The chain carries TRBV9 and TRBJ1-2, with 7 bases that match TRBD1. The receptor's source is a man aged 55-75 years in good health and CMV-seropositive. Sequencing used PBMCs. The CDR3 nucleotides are TGTGCCAGCAGCGCCGAAGGGGGCTATGGTGGCTACACCTTC. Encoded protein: CASSAEGGYGGYTF.